This TCR beta chain was found in a study of graft-versus-host responses after intestinal transplantation. Study overall: Multivisceral, liver-intestinal, or isolated intestinal grafts went to recipients. After anti-thymocyte globulin induction, recipients took tacrolimus and steroids for three to four years.

Study results and caveats: An association linked early post-transplant HvG declines with peak circulating GvH clone levels. Present in recipient marrow, GvH clones included some that appeared first in ileum or blood.

Deletions cut 5 bases from V and 2 bases from J, with 19 bases between. The CDR3 is 17 amino acids. Germline V gene data show CDR1 as SGDLS and CDR2 as YYNGEE. Sequencing was performed with immunoSEQ multiplex PCR; in TCRdb, only in-frame clones are kept and a portion is missing. This table holds approximately 90,000 clones, 75% to 95% found once. With respect to this clone: Its antigen is not known.

The chain employs TRBV9 and TRBJ2-2; possibly TRBD2 for D (5 bases). The sample was unstimulated CD8+ T cells sorted from spleen or lymph node cells, taken before intestinal transplant. The receptor comes from a human donor who received an intestinal transplant. CDR3 in DNA: TGTGCCAGCAGTCTCCATCTTGAGGCGGGTAACACCGGGGAGCTGTTTTTT. Amino acid sequence: CASSLHLEAGNTGELFF.